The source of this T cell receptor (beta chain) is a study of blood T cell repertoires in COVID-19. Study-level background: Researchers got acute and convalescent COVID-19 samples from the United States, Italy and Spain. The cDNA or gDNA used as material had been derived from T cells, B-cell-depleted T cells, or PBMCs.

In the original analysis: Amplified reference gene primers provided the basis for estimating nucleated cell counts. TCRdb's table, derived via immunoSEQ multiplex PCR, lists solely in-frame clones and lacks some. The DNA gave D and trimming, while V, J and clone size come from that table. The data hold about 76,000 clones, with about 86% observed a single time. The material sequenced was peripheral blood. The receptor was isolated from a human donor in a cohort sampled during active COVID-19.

CDR3 coding DNA: TGTGCCAGCAGTTCGGGGGGAGAGCAGTTCTTC. Amino acid sequence: CASSSGGEQFF. The chain couples TRBV7-3 to TRBJ2-1, with 7 positions matching TRBD2. The CDR3 runs to 11 residues. From germline, CDR1 is SGHTA and CDR2 FQGTGA. With 6 bases clipped from V and 10 bases from J, the junction kept 3 bases outside the gene matches.